This TCR beta chain was retrieved from a study of CD4 T cells in relation to SARS-CoV-2 and coronaviruses. Produced via immunoSEQ multiplex PCR; TCRdb's table is partial and in-frame only. Among around 54,000 clones listed, approximately 90% were seen once. Per germline, CDR1 SGHRS and CDR2 YFSETQ. The CDR3 loop spans 15 amino acids. V was clipped by 4 bases and J by 5 bases, with 18 bases between them. V usage is TRBV5-1 and J usage is TRBJ2-5, with D possibly being TRBD1 or TRBD2 (5 bases each). This clonotype was sampled from an adult with COVID-19. Sequencing was carried out using naive CD4+ T cells from PBMCs. Subset here: naive CD4+ T cells isolated by negative enrichment. CDR3 loop: CASSPGTLRLETQYF. DNA of the CDR3: TGCGCCAGCAGCCCCGGGACCCTGAGGCTGGAGACCCAGTACTTC.